This TCR beta chain was retrieved from a study of T cell responses to AZD1222 COVID-19 vaccine. For the study at large: Pooling of second doses given at about 4 or about 12 weeks was done. General study points: Just a handful of AZD1222 recipients tested seropositive at baseline.

The data were produced by immunoSEQ multiplex PCR, yet TCRdb's version contains in-frame clones alone and is incomplete. The sample carries 150,000 to 200,000 clones, approximately 88% recorded once. The V gene's germline CDR1 is MNHEY and CDR2 SVGAGI. The CDR3 has 15 residues. J was trimmed by 4 bases and V by 6 bases; bases with no gene match: 8. Concerning this clone itself: The target antigen is unknown. Other DNA sequences within the sample encode an identical CDR3.

The specimen was peripheral blood, collected on day 0 of AZD1222 vaccination. The clonotype comes from an adult in good health. J is TRBJ1-5 and V is TRBV6-5, with TRBD1 matching 8 bases. CDR3 amino acids: CASSPDRGRNQPQHF. DNA of the CDR3: TGTGCCAGCAGCCCAGACAGGGGTCGGAATCAGCCCCAGCATTTT.